The text below deals with one T cell receptor beta chain. Its antigen specificity is not known. Per-nucleotide qualities are absent, and no much larger clonotype sits a single base away. The data were obtained in a study of blood T cell repertoires in COVID-19 (dated by TCRdb to about 2020). For the wider study: Collaborator samples came from the United States, Italy and Spain and covered acute and convalescent phases of COVID-19. The material from the prospective study consisted of cDNA or gDNA derived from T cells, B-cell-depleted T cells, or PBMCs. Deeply sampled blood TCRbeta repertoires from subjects exposed to, actively infected with, or recovered from COVID-19 were included in the dataset. The repertoires were released in a freely available public database meant as a resource for research on the immune response to SARS-CoV-2. Samples came from the ongoing ImmuneRACE study (first 160 participants) plus 1,254 subjects from 6 global collaborators. A de-identified subject ID, COVID-19 status, age in years and sex were almost always included in the sample metadata. HLA class I and class II types, where available, came from metadata supplied by the sample provider rather than from assay-based typing. The full study reports these points: Clinical and demographic metadata were provided uncurated, with the amount varying by source and participant.

The germline V gene (reference sequence) sets CDR1 to LNHDA and CDR2 to SQIVND. Deletion took 9 bases off V and 0 bases off J, with a span of 11 bases between the germline ends. Including cysteine and phenylalanine, the CDR3 has 14 amino acids. Only CDR3 DNA is held: 42 bases, read in frame from base 1. In the prospective study, participants were about 18 to 100 years old, resided in about 25 geographic areas of the United States, and were enrolled through a virtual design. In the prospective study, cohorts were assigned on the basis of participant-reported clinical history obtained from a screening survey and a study questionnaire. In the prospective study, whole blood, serum and a nasopharyngeal or oropharyngeal swab were collected from each participant by mobile phlebotomists. Participants in the prospective study had the option to provide additional blood draws and questionnaires over a roughly 2-month period. Before DNA extraction, blood samples from the prospective study were shipped at room temperature or frozen.

TCRbeta CDR3 regions were amplified from genomic DNA using the immunoSEQ Assay, a bias-controlled multiplex PCR. In the authors' own workflow: Within the assay, amplification of reference gene primers was used to estimate how many nucleated cells each sample contained. To quantify the absolute abundance of each unique TCRbeta CDR3 rearrangement, sequence reads were collapsed and filtered. For each sample, productive Simpson clonality was calculated by taking the square root of Simpson's diversity index across productive rearrangements. In TCRdb, the immuneACCESS table is reduced to in-frame sequences with V and J assigned. These tables do not hold every clone; where another copy was compared, an unresolved V gene accounts for under half, and the others remain unexplained. V, J and clone size are those of that table, while D and trimming were read from the DNA. Present in this sample are 200,000 to 300,000 clones, roughly 88% of which were seen just once. The ten largest clones add up to around 1.2% of the sample.

The sample was PBMCs or T cells enriched from blood (not recorded which). The sequence was obtained from a woman between 40 and 55 years old with acute COVID-19. The chain was built from TRBV19 and TRBJ2-2, and the D gene may be TRBD2, 5 bases matching. The CDR3 is CASTRGTNTGELFF. The bases read TGTGCCAGCACTAGAGGGACGAACACCGGGGAGCTGTTTTTT.